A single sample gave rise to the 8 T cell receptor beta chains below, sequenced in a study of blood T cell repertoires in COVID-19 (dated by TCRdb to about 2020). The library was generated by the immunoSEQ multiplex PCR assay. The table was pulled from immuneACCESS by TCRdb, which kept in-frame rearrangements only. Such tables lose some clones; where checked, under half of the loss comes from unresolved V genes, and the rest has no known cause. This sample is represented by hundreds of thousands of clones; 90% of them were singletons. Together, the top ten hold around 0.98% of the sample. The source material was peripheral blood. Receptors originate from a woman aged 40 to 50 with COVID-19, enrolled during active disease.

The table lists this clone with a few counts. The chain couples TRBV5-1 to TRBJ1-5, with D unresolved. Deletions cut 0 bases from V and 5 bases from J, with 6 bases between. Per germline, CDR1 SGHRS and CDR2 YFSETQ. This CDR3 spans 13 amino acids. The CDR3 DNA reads TGCGCCAGCAGCTTGGCCGGGGATCAGCCCCAGCATTTT. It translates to CASSLAGDQPQHF.

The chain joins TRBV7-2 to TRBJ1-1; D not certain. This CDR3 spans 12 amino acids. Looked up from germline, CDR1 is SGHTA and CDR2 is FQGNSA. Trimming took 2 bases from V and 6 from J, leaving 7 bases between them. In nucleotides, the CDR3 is TGTGCCAGCAGCTTATCTCTACCTGAAGCTTTCTTT. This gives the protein CASSLSLPEAFF.

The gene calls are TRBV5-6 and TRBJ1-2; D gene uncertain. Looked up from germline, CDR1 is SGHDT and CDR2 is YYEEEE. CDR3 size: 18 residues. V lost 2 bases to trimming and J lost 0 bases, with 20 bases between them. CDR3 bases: TGTGCCAGCAGCTTCTCAACCGCCCTAAGAATTTCTAACTATGGCTACACCTTC. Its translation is CASSFSTALRISNYGYTF.

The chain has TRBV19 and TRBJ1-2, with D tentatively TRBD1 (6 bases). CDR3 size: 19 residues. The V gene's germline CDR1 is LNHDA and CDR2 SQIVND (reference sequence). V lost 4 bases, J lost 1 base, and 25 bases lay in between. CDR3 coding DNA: TGTGCCAGTAGTACGGCGTACCGTTGGGCTCAGGGGCTTAACTATGGCTACACCTTC. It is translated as CASSTAYRWAQGLNYGYTF.

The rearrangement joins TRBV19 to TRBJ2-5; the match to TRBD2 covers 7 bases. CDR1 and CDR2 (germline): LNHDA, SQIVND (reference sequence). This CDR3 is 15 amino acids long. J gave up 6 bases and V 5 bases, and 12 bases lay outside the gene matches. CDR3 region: CASSVTGTTIKTQYF. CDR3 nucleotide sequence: TGTGCCAGTAGTGTTACCGGGACTACCATTAAGACCCAGTACTTC.

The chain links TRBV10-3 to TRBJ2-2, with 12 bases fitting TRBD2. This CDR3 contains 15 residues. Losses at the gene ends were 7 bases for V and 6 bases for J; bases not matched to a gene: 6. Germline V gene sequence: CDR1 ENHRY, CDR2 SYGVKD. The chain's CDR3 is CAITQLAGGAGELFF. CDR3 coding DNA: TGTGCCATCACCCAACTAGCGGGGGGTGCCGGGGAGCTGTTTTTT.

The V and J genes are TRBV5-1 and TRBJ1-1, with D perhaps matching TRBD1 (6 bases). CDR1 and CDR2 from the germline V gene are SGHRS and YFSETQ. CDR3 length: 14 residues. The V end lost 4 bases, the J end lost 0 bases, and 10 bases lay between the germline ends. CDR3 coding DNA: TGCGCCAGCAGCCTGACAGGCATGAACACTGAAGCTTTCTTT. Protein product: CASSLTGMNTEAFF.

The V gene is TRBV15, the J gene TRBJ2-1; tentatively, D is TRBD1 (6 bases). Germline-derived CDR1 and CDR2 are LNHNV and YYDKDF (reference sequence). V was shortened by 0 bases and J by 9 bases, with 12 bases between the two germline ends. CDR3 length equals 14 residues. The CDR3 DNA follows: TGTGCCACCAGCAGAGATGGGACAATCGGTGAGCAGTTCTTC. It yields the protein CATSRDGTIGEQFF.